This entry is about one T cell receptor beta chain. Which antigen it targets is not known. The junction and the germline gene differ at one end; a read error may be behind it. The data stem from a study (dated by TCRdb to between 2015 and 2016). The study in broad terms: The study tested whether tumor-infiltrating Tregs in breast cancer are recruited from blood Tregs or converted in situ from other CD4+ T cell subsets.

Full-length TCR variable regions were amplified by 5' RACE PCR with constant-region reverse primers, followed by semi-nested PCR with Nested Universal Primer A. Using the ReliaPrep RNA Cell Miniprep System, total RNA was extracted, and the SMARTer RACE 5'/3' Kit was then used to reverse transcribe the RNA into 5'RACE-ready cDNA. Full-length TCR alpha and beta libraries were barcoded with multiplex adaptors and sequenced on an Illumina MiSeq. Concerning the study's data processing: For each of nine subset-tissue groups, sequencing data from the five patients were combined, and the groups were compared by unsupervised clustering of TCR gene usage. The Morisita-Horn index was used to calculate repertoire similarity, with shared sequences weighted according to their contribution to each repertoire. TCRdb reprocessing: public reads trimmed at Q25 with fastp, clones called with MiXCR, in-frame beta chains kept. Rows with one shared CDR3 protein collapse into an entry with the most common genes and DNA. TCRdb, rather than the study authors, made the V and J calls. This sample gives just over 60,000 distinct CDR3 sequences in total; 30% of them show up just once. 2% to 2.5% of the sample is held by the ten biggest clonotypes.

General study outcomes and caveats: The larger-cohort validation was restricted to a single TCR beta V-J rearrangement rather than whole repertoires. The greatest overlap of tumor-infiltrating Treg TCR alpha and beta sequences was observed with tumor naive CD4+ T cells, followed by blood naive CD4+ T cells. The TCR gene usage of tumor memory CD4+ T cells clustered together with blood and lymph node memory CD4+ cells and with lymph node naive CD4+ cells.

Naive CD4+ T cells were purified with the Miltenyi Naive CD4+ T Cell Isolation kit, with Tregs depleted using CD25 microbeads. Tregs, naive and memory CD4+ T cells from tumor, blood and ipsilateral draining lymph nodes of a handful of breast cancer patients underwent full-length TCR alpha and beta sequencing. Tumor tissue and lymph nodes obtained from ipsilateral axillary dissection were perfused with PBS, minced and then digested with collagenase I and hyaluronidase. Sorted cell populations were confirmed by FACS to exceed 90% purity. The CDR3 sequence holds 15 residues, the cysteine and phenylalanine included. Of the read, only the CDR3 DNA is kept; its 45 bases are in frame from base 1. CDR1 and CDR2 (SGHRS, YFSETQ) derive from the germline V gene.

This clonotype was obtained from a female donor with breast cancer. The V and J genes are TRBV5-1 and TRBJ2-1, with 10 bases in between that match TRBD1. The specimen was tumor-infiltrating naive CD4+ T cells sorted from the breast tumor. According to the study, the label for this sample's cell subset or site signals: naive CD4+ T cells, CD4+CD45RA+CD25-. The sequenced DNA: TGCGCCGGCAGACCCCGGGACAGGGGTATACGTGAGCAGTTCTTC. Its protein reads: CAGRPRDRGIREQFF.